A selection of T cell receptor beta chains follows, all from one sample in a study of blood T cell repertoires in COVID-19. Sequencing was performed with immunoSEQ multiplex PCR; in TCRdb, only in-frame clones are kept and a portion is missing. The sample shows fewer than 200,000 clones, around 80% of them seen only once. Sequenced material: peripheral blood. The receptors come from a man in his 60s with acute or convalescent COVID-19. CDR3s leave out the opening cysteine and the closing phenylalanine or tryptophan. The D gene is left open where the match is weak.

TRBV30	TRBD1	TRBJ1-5	AWSVGDRLQPQH
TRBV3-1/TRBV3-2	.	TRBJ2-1	ASSHSGGGEQF
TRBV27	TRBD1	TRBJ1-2	ASSLGTDYGYT
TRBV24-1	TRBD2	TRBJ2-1	ATSDVAGGNNEQF
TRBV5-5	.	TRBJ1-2	ASSLATPWDYTHLGYT
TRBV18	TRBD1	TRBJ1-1	ASSPLQGRTGEAF
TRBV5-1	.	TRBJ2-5	ASSLAQETQY
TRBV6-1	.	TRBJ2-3	ASSEALRGRPNTDTQY
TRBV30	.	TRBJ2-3	AWSTSWDTQY
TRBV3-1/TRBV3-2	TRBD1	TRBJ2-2	ASSLRTGQNTGELF
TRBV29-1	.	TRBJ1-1	SVGWGENTEAF
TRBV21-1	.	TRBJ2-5	ASSKARTGDGETQY
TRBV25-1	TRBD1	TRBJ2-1	ASSANDRDRSSYNEQF
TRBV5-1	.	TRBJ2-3	ASVNGGVRTDTQY
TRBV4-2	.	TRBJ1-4	ASSQDLIGSTTNEKLF
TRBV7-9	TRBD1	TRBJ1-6	ASSLAQGTSPLH
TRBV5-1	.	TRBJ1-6	ASSLAWQSDNSPLH
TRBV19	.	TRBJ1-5	ASRMRFGQPQH
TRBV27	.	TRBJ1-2	ASSLSAGANYGYT
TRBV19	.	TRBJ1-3	ASSIESRTGNTIY
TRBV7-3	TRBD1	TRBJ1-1	ASSLMQGATEAF
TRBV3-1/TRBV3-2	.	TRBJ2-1	ASSPRGGSYNEQF
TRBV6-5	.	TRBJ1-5	ASRPGAEMGQPQH
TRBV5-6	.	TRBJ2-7	ASSFTGSEQY
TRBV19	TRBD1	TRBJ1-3	ASRSSGQGSGNTIY
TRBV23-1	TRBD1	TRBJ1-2	ASSSLAGRGLYGYT
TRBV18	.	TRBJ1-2	ASSPPDSPGGYT
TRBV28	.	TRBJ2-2	ASSAGAANTGELF
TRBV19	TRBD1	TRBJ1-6	ASSGGTGNSPLH
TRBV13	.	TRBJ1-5	ASSLSGWGRRNQPQH
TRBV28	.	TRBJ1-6	ASRGGLDNSPLH
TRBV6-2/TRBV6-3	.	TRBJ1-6	ASSYSYRVGVPLH
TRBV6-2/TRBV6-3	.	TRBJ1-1	ASSYGDRKAF
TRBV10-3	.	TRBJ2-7	AISEFGAISEQY
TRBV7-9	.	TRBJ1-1	ASSIQALNTEAF
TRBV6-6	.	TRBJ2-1	ASSLDSYNEQF
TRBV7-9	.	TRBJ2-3	ASRAQGYTQY
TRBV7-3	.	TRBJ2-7	ASRLQGSSYEQY
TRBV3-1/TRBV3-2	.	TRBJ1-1	ASSQQGRAWAF
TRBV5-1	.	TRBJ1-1	ASGLNPQGMNTEAF
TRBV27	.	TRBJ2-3	ASSFGPGSPDTQY
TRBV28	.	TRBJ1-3	ASSYKGVSGNTIY
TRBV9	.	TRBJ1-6	ASSAGLDSPLH
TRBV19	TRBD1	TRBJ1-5	ASSIGGQVNQPQH
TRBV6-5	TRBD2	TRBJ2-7	ASSRSGGRTYEQY
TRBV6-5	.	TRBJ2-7	ASSRSRTAYEQY
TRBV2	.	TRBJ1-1	ASSRRAGEDTF